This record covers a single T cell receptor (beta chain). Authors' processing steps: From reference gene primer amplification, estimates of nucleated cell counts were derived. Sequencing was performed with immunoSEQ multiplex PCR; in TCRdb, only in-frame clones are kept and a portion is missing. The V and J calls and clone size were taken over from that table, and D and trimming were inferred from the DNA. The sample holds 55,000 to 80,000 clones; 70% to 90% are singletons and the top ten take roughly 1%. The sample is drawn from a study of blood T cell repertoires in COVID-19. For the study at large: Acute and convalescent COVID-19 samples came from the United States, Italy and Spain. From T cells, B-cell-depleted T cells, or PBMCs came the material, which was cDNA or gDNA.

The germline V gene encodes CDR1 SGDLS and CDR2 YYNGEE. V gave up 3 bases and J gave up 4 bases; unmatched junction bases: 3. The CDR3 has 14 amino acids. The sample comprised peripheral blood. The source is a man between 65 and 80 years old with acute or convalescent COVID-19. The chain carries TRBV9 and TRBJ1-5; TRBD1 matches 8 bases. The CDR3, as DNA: TGTGCCAGCAGCGCTACAGGGGGGAATCAGCCCCAGCATTTT. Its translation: CASSATGGNQPQHF.